This TCR beta chain was obtained from a study of blood T cell repertoires in COVID-19. The germline V gene has CDR1 LGHDT and CDR2 YNNKEL (reference sequence). Trimming removed 2 bases at V and 7 bases at J, with 11 bases between. The CDR3 is 14 residues long. In the original processing: Nucleated cell number was recorded as an estimate derived from reference gene primer amplification. Clones were sequenced by immunoSEQ multiplex PCR, and TCRdb holds only the in-frame ones, with some missing. V and J calls and clone size are as listed in that table; D and trimming were resolved from the DNA. The sample carries about 86,000 clones, approximately 88% recorded once.

The receptor's source is an elderly woman with active or convalescent COVID-19. The chain joins TRBV3-1 (or the pseudogene TRBV3-2) to TRBJ2-2, with a tentative D call TRBD1 (5 bases). The material sequenced was peripheral blood. CDR3: CASSQRRAVGELFF. As DNA, the CDR3 is TGTGCCAGCAGCCAACGCAGGGCCGTCGGGGAGCTGTTTTTT.